This T cell receptor (beta chain) was captured in a study of T-cell reconstitution after alpha-beta-depleted transplantation in children. Study-wide results and limits: One year after transplant, T-cell counts and diversity came mostly from newly produced T cells. Some patients showed high day-60 TCRbeta diversity, which derived from surviving recipient T cells and thymic progenitors. The study reportedly traced alpha-beta T cells about two months after transplant to several hundred expanded graft clones.

The CDR3 extends over 13 amino acids. V gave up 3 bases and J gave up 6 bases, with 12 bases separating them. The germline gives CDR1 KGHSH, CDR2 LQKENI. As to this clonotype: Its matching antigen is unknown.

Unique molecular identifiers were incorporated when the TCRbeta library was constructed. One entry per CDR3 protein results from TCRdb running MiXCR on the PCR reads. Of around 300,000 distinct CDR3 sequences listed, over 20% were seen once; the top ten hold over 9.5%. The specimen comprised PBMCs, mostly from graft donor cells, sampled 180 days after TCRalphabeta/CD19-depleted stem cell transplant. The chain employs TRBV18 and TRBJ2-7; no clear D. The sequence was obtained from a male patient between 10 and 17 years old who had a stem cell transplant for acute lymphoblastic leukemia, so the T cells may come from the graft donor. The CDR3 here is CASSPMTRSEQYF. CDR3 nucleotides: TGTGCCAGCTCACCCATGACGAGGAGCGAGCAGTACTTC.